A single sample gave rise to the 18 T cell receptor beta chains below, sequenced in a study of T cells after yellow fever vaccination. One entry per CDR3 protein, called by TCRdb with MiXCR from the 5' RACE reads. The table includes around 500,000 distinct CDR3 sequences, around a fifth detected once. Source: PBMCs, taken roughly 20 days after the first yellow fever vaccination. These receptors were collected from a man between 18 and 35 years old who received the YFV17D yellow fever vaccine.

The chain carries TRBV27 and TRBJ2-7; TRBD1 might be the D (6 bases). CDR1 is MNHEY, CDR2 SMNVEV, per germline (reference sequence). The CDR3 length is 13 residues. V lost 6 bases to trimming and J lost 4 bases, with 13 bases between them. As DNA, the CDR3 is TGTGCCAGCAGCTTCAGGACAGCATACGAGCAGTACTTC. It yields the protein CASSFRTAYEQYF.

The chain couples TRBV5-4 to TRBJ1-1; 9 positions agree with TRBD1. This CDR3 is 13 amino acids long. After removal of 6 bases from V and 4 bases from J, the junction contained 4 bases not matched to a gene. Looked up from germline, CDR1 is SGHNT and CDR2 is YYREEE (reference sequence). The CDR3 sequence is CASTQTGGTEAFF. In nucleotides, the CDR3 is TGTGCCAGCACCCAGACAGGGGGCACTGAAGCTTTCTTT.

The chain couples TRBV5-5 to TRBJ2-7, with TRBD2 matching 11 bases. Germline values: CDR1 SGHKS, CDR2 YYEKEE (reference sequence). Trimming cost V 0 bases and J 3 bases; bases outside gene matches: 2. The CDR3 has 15 amino acids. The CDR3: CASSLATSGNYEQYV. In DNA, the CDR3 is TGTGCCAGCAGCTTGGCGACTAGCGGGAACTACGAGCAGTACGTC.

The CDR3 DNA is TGTGCCAGCAGTGCGACGACACAGGGTAGCCGGGAGCTGTTTTTT. As protein: CASSATTQGSRELFF. The chain uses TRBV27 and TRBJ2-2; D is perhaps TRBD1 (6 bases). V lost 5 bases to trimming and J lost 9 bases, with 19 bases between them. Germline loops: CDR1 MNHEY, CDR2 SMNVEV (reference sequence). This CDR3 has 15 amino acids.

This chain uses TRBV4-1 with TRBJ2-5; D possibly corresponds to TRBD2 (7 bases). There are 16 residues in the CDR3. Trimming took 4 bases from V and 1 from J, leaving 16 bases between them. The germline gives CDR1 MGHRA, CDR2 YSYEKL. CDR3: CASSLSAGAGQETQYF. CDR3 DNA: TGCGCCAGCAGCCTTTCTGCGGGGGCGGGCCAAGAGACCCAGTACTTC.

This chain uses TRBV5-1 with TRBJ2-5; D is ambiguous. Germline CDR1 and CDR2: SGHRS and YFSETQ. V lost 2 bases, J lost 4 bases, and 12 bases lay in between. The CDR3 runs 14 residues. The CDR3 loop reads CASSLVGVGETQYF. CDR3 in DNA: TGCGCCAGCAGCTTAGTGGGTGTAGGAGAGACCCAGTACTTC.

This clonotype was observed a handful of times. The genes are TRBV13 and TRBJ2-1; D might be TRBD1 (6 bases). V lost 5 bases, J lost 8 bases, and 10 bases lay in between. This CDR3 has 12 amino acids. Germline V lookup: CDR1 PRHDT, CDR2 FYEKMQ (reference sequence). The CDR3: CASSRNRDEQFF. The CDR3 DNA follows: TGTGCCAGCAGCCGTAACAGGGATGAGCAGTTCTTC. The variable domain in full, completed from reference TRBV13 and TRBJ2-1, reads AAGVIQSPRHLIKEKRETATLKCYPIPRHDTVYWYQQGPGQDPQFLISFYEKMQSDKGSIPDRFSAQQFSDYHSELNMSSLELGDSALYFCASSRNRDEQFFGPGTRLTVL.

This chain uses TRBV4-1 with TRBJ2-3, with 8 bases identical to TRBD2. The CDR3 spans 16 residues. Germline assignment: CDR1 MGHRA and CDR2 YSYEKL. V shed 2 bases, J shed 6 bases, and the junction held 10 bases outside the gene matches. The CDR3 coding sequence is TGCGCCAGCAGCCAAAGAGCGGCGGGGGGCGCCGATACGCAGTATTTT. It is translated as CASSQRAAGGADTQYF.

This clonotype has only a few counts. The chain has TRBV4-3 and TRBJ1-4; tentatively, D is TRBD1 (6 bases). In germline, CDR1 is LGHNA, CDR2 YSLEER. The CDR3 totals 13 residues. The V end lost 4 bases, the J end lost 5 bases, and 8 bases lay between the germline ends. The CDR3 bases are TGCGCCAGCAGCCGACAGGTGAATGAAAAACTGTTTTTT. Translation: CASSRQVNEKLFF.

The chain uses TRBV20-1 and TRBJ1-4; D may be TRBD1 (6 bases). The CDR3 loop spans 15 amino acids. Germline loops: CDR1 DFQATT, CDR2 SNEGSKA (reference sequence). The V gene lost 3 bases and the J gene lost 1 base, with 12 bases spanning the gap. The CDR3 DNA sequence: TGCAGTGCTAGGCTTACAGGGCGAACTAATGAAAAACTGTTTTTT. Amino acid sequence: CSARLTGRTNEKLFF.

This clonotype was seen at least ten times. This rearrangement joins TRBV12-3 or TRBV12-4 to TRBJ2-5; D possibly corresponds to TRBD2 (6 bases). Trimming pared 3 bases from V and 3 bases from J, leaving 8 bases between. The CDR3 has 13 residues. The DNA of the CDR3 is TGTGCCAGCAGTTTCTGGGGGGAAGAGACCCAGTACTTC. Its translation is CASSFWGEETQYF.

The chain has TRBV5-1 and TRBJ2-3, with 8 positions matching TRBD2. V shed 2 bases and J 1 base; nucleotides not matched to a gene: 6. Germline loops: CDR1 SGHRS, CDR2 YFSETQ. This CDR3 is built from 16 residues. The DNA for the CDR3 is TGCGCCAGCAGCTTACTGAGCGGGGGCCGCACAGATACGCAGTATTTT. Encoded protein: CASSLLSGGRTDTQYF.

The V gene is TRBV5-1, the J gene TRBJ2-1; D is perhaps TRBD2 (6 bases). V dropped 10 bases and J dropped 6 bases, with 14 bases sitting between them. The CDR3 consists of 12 residues. The germline V gene has CDR1 SGHRS and CDR2 YFSETQ. The chain's CDR3 is CACARGLNEQFF. Written as DNA, the CDR3 is TGCGCCTGCGCTAGGGGACTCAATGAGCAGTTCTTC.

The chain uses TRBV10-3 and TRBJ1-6; 10 bases line up with TRBD1. This CDR3 is built from 15 residues. In germline, CDR1 is ENHRY, CDR2 SYGVKD. The V and J ends lost 2 bases and 10 bases, in that order; junction bases with no gene match: 5. As DNA, the CDR3 is TGTGCCATCAGTGAGAGAGGACAGGGGGGCTCACCCCTCCACTTT. Translated: CAISERGQGGSPLHF.

J is TRBJ1-5 and V is TRBV3-1, with 8 nucleotides matching TRBD1. This CDR3 spans 15 amino acids. Germline CDR1 reads LGHDT; CDR2 reads YNNKEL (reference sequence). J gave up 7 bases and V 1 base, and 6 bases lay outside the gene matches. The CDR3 loop is CASSQGRGPEQPQHF. The CDR3 region has the DNA TGTGCCAGCAGCCAAGGCAGGGGGCCGGAGCAGCCCCAGCATTTT.

The CDR3 nucleotides are TGCGCCAGCAGCCAAGAACAAGCCTGGGGACTAGCAATTGATACGCAGTATTTT. Its protein product is CASSQEQAWGLAIDTQYF. The V call is TRBV4-3, the J call TRBJ2-3; TRBD2 matches at 9 bases. From germline, CDR1 is LGHNA and CDR2 YSLEER. The CDR3 loop spans 18 amino acids. The V and J ends lost 0 bases and 6 bases, in that order; junction bases with no gene match: 13.

The chain employs TRBV3-1 and TRBJ1-5; D is undetermined. Trimming cost V 1 base and J 7 bases, with 8 bases left between them. Germline CDR1 and CDR2: LGHDT and YNNKEL (reference sequence). The length of the CDR3 is 13 residues. CDR3 coding DNA: TGTGCCAGCAGCCAAGGGGGAGGACAGCCCCAGCATTTT. Translated: CASSQGGGQPQHF. Full variable domain (remainder filled in from reference TRBV3-1 and TRBJ1-5): DTAVSQTPKYLVTQMGNDKSIKCEQNLGHDTMYWYKQDSKKFLKIMFSYNNKELIINETVPNRFSPKSPDKAHLNLHINSLELGDSAVYFCASSQGGGQPQHFGDGTRLSIL.

This chain joins TRBV5-1 and TRBJ1-1; 7 nucleotides match TRBD1. J lost 4 bases, V lost 4 bases, and 7 bases had no gene match. This CDR3 is built from 14 residues. CDR1 SGHRS and CDR2 YFSETQ come from the germline V gene. DNA of the CDR3: TGCGCCAGCAGCCAAGCGACAGGGAGCACTGAAGCTTTCTTT. It specifies CASSQATGSTEAFF.